Presented here are 17 T cell receptor beta chains from one specimen sequenced in a study of T-cell reconstitution after alpha-beta-depleted transplantation in children. Using unique molecular identifiers, the investigators prepared the TCRbeta library. Via MiXCR, TCRdb re-called the PCR reads, giving one row per CDR3 protein. The sample holds a few hundred thousand distinct CDR3 sequences; 25% to 30% are singletons and the top ten take approximately 39%. This specimen consisted of PBMCs, obtained before TCRalphabeta/CD19-depleted stem cell transplant. These receptors were obtained from a boy in the first two years of life with Wiskott-Aldrich syndrome, due to receive a stem cell transplant.

The J gene is TRBJ2-3, the V gene TRBV5-6; D uncertain. The CDR3 totals 13 residues. The V and J ends lost 2 bases and 6 bases respectively, with 10 bases between them. The germline gives CDR1 SGHDT, CDR2 YYEEEE. As DNA, the CDR3 is TGTGCCAGCAGCTTTCCTGCGAAGGATACGCAGTATTTT. Amino acids: CASSFPAKDTQYF.

The V and J genes are TRBV6-1 and TRBJ2-1; D may be TRBD1 or TRBD2 (5 bases each). There are 15 residues in the CDR3. With 6 bases removed from V and 5 bases from J, the gap between germline ends came to 17 bases. Looked up from germline, CDR1 is MNHNS and CDR2 is SASEGT. The CDR3 region is CASRGRTPDHNEQFF. Written as DNA, the CDR3 is TGTGCCAGCAGGGGACGGACTCCTGACCACAATGAGCAGTTCTTC.

In this sample, this clonotype turned up a few times. The chain is built from TRBV2 and TRBJ2-1; 7 bases map to TRBD2. V was pared by 3 bases and J by 8 bases, with 7 bases of the junction left unmatched. The germline CDR1 and CDR2 sequences are SNHLY and FYNNEI. The CDR3 has 14 amino acids. The CDR3 is CASSERERSDEQFF. In nucleotides, the CDR3 is TGTGCCAGCAGTGAGCGGGAGAGGAGCGATGAGCAGTTCTTC. The variable domain in full, completed from reference TRBV2 and TRBJ2-1, reads EPEVTQTPSHQVTQMGQEVILRCVPISNHLYFYWYRQILGQKVEFLVSFYNNEISEKSEIFDDQFSVERPDGSNFTLKIRSTKLEDSAMYFCASSERERSDEQFFGPGTRLTVL.

This clonotype was found a few times. This chain connects TRBV6-1 to TRBJ2-3, with 7 bases that match TRBD2. CDR1 MNHNS and CDR2 SASEGT come from the germline V gene. Trimming took 5 bases from V and 4 from J; bases not matched to a gene: 3. CDR3 length: 13 amino acids. In nucleotides, the CDR3 is TGTGCCAGCAGTCCTACTAGCGCAGATACGCAGTATTTT. This codes for CASSPTSADTQYF.

A few counts support this clonotype. The CDR3 nucleotides are TGCAGCGTCCTGCTCGGGTCCAATGAGCAGTTCTTC. Translation gives CSVLLGSNEQFF. V usage is TRBV29-1 and J usage is TRBJ2-1, with D hard to call. CDR3 length: 12 residues. CDR1 and CDR2 from the germline V gene are SQVTM and ANQGSEA. The V and J ends lost 6 bases and 6 bases respectively, with 12 bases between them.

The table lists this clonotype with a few counts. This chain connects TRBV7-6 to TRBJ2-3; D uncertain. Germline V gene lookup returns CDR1 SGHVS and CDR2 FNYEAQ. Trimming pared 4 bases from V and 2 bases from J, leaving 10 bases between. The CDR3 contains 14 residues. CDR3 in amino acids: CASSSSLYTDTQYF. CDR3 nucleotide sequence: TGTGCCAGCAGCTCAAGCTTATACACAGATACGCAGTATTTT.

This clonotype was counted between two and nine times. The genes are TRBV20-1 and TRBJ1-1; possible D gene TRBD1, 5 bases. The CDR3 is 17 residues long. With 4 bases removed from V and 3 bases from J, the gap between germline ends came to 24 bases. The germline V gene encodes CDR1 DFQATT and CDR2 SNEGSKA (reference sequence). The CDR3, as DNA: TGCAGTGCTATGGTTTCCATATTTCGACAGCCGCACACTGAAGCTTTCTTT. Its protein product is CSAMVSIFRQPHTEAFF.

CDR3 sequence: CSAVIRTGDGYTF. Written as DNA, the CDR3 is TGCAGTGCTGTAATACGGACAGGGGATGGCTACACCTTC. The chain uses TRBV20-1 and TRBJ1-2; 9 positions agree with TRBD1. Unmatched junction bases numbered 7, after V lost 5 bases and J lost 6 bases. Per the germline V gene, CDR1 is DFQATT and CDR2 is SNEGSKA (reference sequence). This CDR3 region has 13 residues.

This clonotype was observed a few times. V and J are TRBV5-1 and TRBJ1-6; D gene ambiguous. Germline loops: CDR1 SGHRS, CDR2 YFSETQ. This CDR3 region has 15 residues. Between the trimmed V and J ends, which lost 3 bases and 6 bases, there was a span of 13 bases. CDR3 DNA: TGCGCCAGCAGCTCAGAGGGTCTCGGTAATTCACCCCTCCACTTT. Amino acids: CASSSEGLGNSPLHF.

This clonotype was seen more than once but under ten times. The chain employs TRBV24-1 and TRBJ1-2, with D unclear. Per the germline V gene, CDR1 is KGHDR and CDR2 is SFDVKD. V was shortened by 4 bases and J by 4 bases, with 3 bases between the two germline ends. This CDR3 comprises 11 residues. The CDR3: CATSDGYGYTF. CDR3 DNA: TGTGCCACCAGTGACGGCTATGGCTACACCTTC.

The DNA of the CDR3 is TGTGCCATCAGGGACACCTTCGGGACTAGCGAGTTCTTC. It codes for CAIRDTFGTSEFF. The chain recombines TRBV10-3 with TRBJ2-1, with 10 bases matching TRBD2. Germline-derived CDR1 and CDR2 are ENHRY and SYGVKD. V shed 6 bases, J shed 14 bases, and the junction held 10 bases outside the gene matches. The CDR3 is 13 residues long.

The V call is TRBV20-1, the J call TRBJ1-4; 8 bases match TRBD1. The V segment lost 3 bases and the J segment 5 bases; nucleotides outside the gene matches: 2. This CDR3 region has 13 residues. Germline V gene sequence: CDR1 DFQATT, CDR2 SNEGSKA (reference sequence). The CDR3 sequence: CSARGQENEKLFF. CDR3 nucleotide sequence: TGCAGTGCTAGGGGACAGGAGAATGAAAAACTGTTTTTT.

This sequence joins TRBV7-9 and TRBJ1-2; possible D gene TRBD1, 5 bases. Germline loops: CDR1 SEHNR, CDR2 FQNEAQ (reference sequence). This CDR3 is built from 14 residues. The V gene lost 2 bases and the J gene lost 3 bases, with 10 bases spanning the gap. CDR3 nucleotides: TGTGCCAGCAGCTTACCAGGGAGGGACTATGGCTACACCTTC. This encodes CASSLPGRDYGYTF. The whole variable domain, remainder taken from reference TRBV7-9 and TRBJ1-2, is DTGVSQNPRHKITKRGQNVTFRCDPISEHNRLYWYRQTLGQGPEFLTYFQNEAQLEKSRLLSDRFSAERPKGSFSTLEIQRTEQGDSAMYLCASSLPGRDYGYTFGSGTRLTVV.

This clonotype was recorded a few times. This sequence joins TRBV7-9 and TRBJ2-1, with TRBD2 matching over 11 bases. Germline CDR1 is SEHNR and CDR2 is FQNEAQ (reference sequence). V lost 3 bases and J lost 7; bases outside the gene matches: 5. CDR3 length: 15 residues. The CDR3 DNA is TGTGCCAGCAGCTTGGACGGGACTAGCGGAAATGAGCAGTTCTTC. Translation: CASSLDGTSGNEQFF.

This sequence joins TRBV7-9 and TRBJ2-1; D perhaps matches TRBD2 (6 bases). There are 17 residues in the CDR3. Trimming shortened V by 3 bases and J by 4 bases, and 19 bases separated the two germline ends. Germline assignment: CDR1 SEHNR and CDR2 FQNEAQ (reference sequence). CDR3 region: CASSLSRGLRLYNEQFF. In DNA, the CDR3 is TGTGCCAGCAGCTTGTCGCGCGGACTAAGGTTATACAATGAGCAGTTCTTC.

This clonotype was counted only a few times. The rearrangement links TRBV10-3 to TRBJ2-6; D is perhaps TRBD1 or TRBD2 (5 bases each). The CDR3 extends over 15 amino acids. CDR1 and CDR2 (germline): ENHRY, SYGVKD. The V end was cut by 10 bases, the J end by 0 bases, with 13 bases between. The CDR3 here is CASGQGSSGANVLTF. In DNA form, the CDR3 reads TGTGCCAGCGGGCAGGGTTCCTCTGGGGCCAACGTCCTGACTTTC.

In its sample, this clonotype was seen a few times. The V and J genes are TRBV28 and TRBJ1-2; D is unclear. This CDR3 has 12 amino acids. With 4 bases removed from V and 1 base from J, the gap between germline ends came to 4 bases. CDR1 MDHEN and CDR2 SYDVKM come from the germline V gene. The CDR3 nucleotides read TGTGCCAGCAGTTGGGATAACTATGGCTACACCTTC. Translating it yields CASSWDNYGYTF.